This T cell receptor beta chain was captured by sequencing in a study of vaccination effects on CD4 cells after COVID-19. Overall study: From a couple of convalescent patients, samples were taken 16 days and one week before vaccination. Notes on the study in general: In the study, convalescent patients were few, and early post-infection timepoints were absent.

As concerns this clone: No antigen is known for it.

The CDR3 is made up of 12 amino acids. Trimming pared 2 bases from V and 8 bases from J, leaving 7 bases between. Data came from immunoSEQ multiplex PCR; TCRdb stores just in-frame clones and leaves some out. This table holds roughly 45,000 clones, under 80% found once. Antigen-specific CD4+ T cells were first expanded with viral peptide pools by the ViraFEST assay and only then sequenced. Following culture for nine to ten days, CD4+ T cells were isolated. PCR showed that the person got SARS-CoV-2 infection at some point between March and December 2020. Every well housed two million PBMC, which grew in culture alongside 10 IU/ml IL-2 and approximately 10 ug/ml peptides. Days 3 and 7 were when half the medium was replaced with IL-2 medium.

The sequence was collected from a human donor who had a prior SARS-CoV-2 infection. The chain is built from TRBV12-3 or TRBV12-4 and TRBJ2-1; D gene ambiguous. Sample: CD4+ T cells from PBMCs cultured with a peptide pool, taken before COVID-19 vaccination. This CDR3 is CASSLYGHEQFF. The CDR3 bases are TGTGCCAGCAGTTTATATGGCCATGAGCAGTTCTTC.